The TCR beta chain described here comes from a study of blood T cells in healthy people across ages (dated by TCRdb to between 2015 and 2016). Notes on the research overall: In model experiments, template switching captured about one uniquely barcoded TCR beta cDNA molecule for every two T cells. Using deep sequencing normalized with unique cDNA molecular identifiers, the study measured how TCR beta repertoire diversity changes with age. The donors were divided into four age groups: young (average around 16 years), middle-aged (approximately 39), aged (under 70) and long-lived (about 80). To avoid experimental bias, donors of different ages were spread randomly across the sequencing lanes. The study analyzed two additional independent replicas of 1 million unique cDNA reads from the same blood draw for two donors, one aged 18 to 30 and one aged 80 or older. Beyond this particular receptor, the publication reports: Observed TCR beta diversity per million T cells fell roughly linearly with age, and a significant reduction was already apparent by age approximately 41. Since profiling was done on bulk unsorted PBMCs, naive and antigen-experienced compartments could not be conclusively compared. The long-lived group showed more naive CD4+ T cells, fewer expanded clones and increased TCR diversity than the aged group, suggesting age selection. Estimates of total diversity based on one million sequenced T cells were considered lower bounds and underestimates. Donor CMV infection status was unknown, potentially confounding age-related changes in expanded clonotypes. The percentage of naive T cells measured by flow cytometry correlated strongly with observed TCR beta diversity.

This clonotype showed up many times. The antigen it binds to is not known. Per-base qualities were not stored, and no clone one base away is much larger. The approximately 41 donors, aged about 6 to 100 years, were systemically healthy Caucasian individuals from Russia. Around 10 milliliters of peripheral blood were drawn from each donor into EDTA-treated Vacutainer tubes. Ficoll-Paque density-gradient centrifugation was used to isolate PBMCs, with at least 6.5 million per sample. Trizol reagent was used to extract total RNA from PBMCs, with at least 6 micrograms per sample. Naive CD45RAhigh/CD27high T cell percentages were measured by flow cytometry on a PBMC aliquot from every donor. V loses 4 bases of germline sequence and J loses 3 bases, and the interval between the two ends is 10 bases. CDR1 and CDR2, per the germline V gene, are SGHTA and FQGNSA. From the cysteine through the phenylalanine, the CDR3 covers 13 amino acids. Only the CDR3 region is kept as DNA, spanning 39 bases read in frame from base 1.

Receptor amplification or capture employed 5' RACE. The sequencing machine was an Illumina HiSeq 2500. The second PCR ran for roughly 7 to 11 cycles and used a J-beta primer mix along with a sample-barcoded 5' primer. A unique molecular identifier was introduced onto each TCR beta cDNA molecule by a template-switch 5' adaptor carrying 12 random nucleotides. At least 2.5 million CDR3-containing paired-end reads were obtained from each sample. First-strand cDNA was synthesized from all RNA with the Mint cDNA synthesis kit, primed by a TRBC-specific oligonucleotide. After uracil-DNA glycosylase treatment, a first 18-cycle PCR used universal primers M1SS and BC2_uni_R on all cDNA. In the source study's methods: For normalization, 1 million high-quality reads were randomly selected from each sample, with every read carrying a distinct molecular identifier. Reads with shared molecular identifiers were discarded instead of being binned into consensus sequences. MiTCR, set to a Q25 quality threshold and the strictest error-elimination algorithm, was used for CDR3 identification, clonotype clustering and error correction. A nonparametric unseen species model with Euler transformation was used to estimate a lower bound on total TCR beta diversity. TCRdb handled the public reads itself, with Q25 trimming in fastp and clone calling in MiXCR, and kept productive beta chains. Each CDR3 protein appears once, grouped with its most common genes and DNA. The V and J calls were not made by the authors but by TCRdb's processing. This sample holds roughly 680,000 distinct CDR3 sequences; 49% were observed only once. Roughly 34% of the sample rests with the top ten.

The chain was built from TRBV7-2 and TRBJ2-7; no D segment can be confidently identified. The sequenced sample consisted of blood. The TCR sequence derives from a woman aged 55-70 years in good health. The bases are TGTGCCAGCAGCTACGGACCTAACTACGAGCAGTACTTC. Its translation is CASSYGPNYEQYF.